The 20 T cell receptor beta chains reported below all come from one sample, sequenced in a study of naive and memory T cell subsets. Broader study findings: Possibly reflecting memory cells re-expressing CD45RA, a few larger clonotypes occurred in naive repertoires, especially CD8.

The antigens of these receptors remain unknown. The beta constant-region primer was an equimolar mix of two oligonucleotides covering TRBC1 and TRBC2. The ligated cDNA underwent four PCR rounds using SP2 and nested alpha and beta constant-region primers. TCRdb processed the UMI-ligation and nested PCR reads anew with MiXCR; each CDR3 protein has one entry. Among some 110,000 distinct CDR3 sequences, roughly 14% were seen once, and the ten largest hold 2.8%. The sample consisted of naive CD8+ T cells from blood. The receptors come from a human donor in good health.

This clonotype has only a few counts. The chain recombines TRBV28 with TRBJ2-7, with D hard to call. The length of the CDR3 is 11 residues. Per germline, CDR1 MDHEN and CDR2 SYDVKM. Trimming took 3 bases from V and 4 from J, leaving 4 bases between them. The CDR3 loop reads CASSFMYEQYF. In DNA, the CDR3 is TGTGCCAGCAGTTTCATGTACGAGCAGTACTTC.

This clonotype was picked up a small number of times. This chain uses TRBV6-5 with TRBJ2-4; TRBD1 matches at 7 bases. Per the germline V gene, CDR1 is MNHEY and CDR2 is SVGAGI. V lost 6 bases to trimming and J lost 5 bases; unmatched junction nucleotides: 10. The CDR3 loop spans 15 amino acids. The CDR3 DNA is TGTGCCAGCAGGCTTTTGAAGACAGGGCAAAACATTCAGTACTTC. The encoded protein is CASRLLKTGQNIQYF.

CDR3 sequence (DNA): TGTGCCAGCACCCTGACTAGCGGGAGGTATACAGATACGCAGTATTTT. Encoded protein: CASTLTSGRYTDTQYF. V usage is TRBV6-6 and J usage is TRBJ2-3; 13 bases are shared with TRBD2. Germline V lookup: CDR1 MNHNY, CDR2 SVGAGI (reference sequence). V was clipped by 7 bases and J by 3 bases; unmatched bases: 7. This CDR3 comprises 16 residues.

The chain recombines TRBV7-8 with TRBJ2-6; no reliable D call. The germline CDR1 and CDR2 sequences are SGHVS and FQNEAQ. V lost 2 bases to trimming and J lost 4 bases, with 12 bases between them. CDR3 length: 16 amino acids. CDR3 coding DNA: TGTGCCAGCAGCTTAACAGTTCTTGCGGGGGCCAACGTCCTGACTTTC. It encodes CASSLTVLAGANVLTF.

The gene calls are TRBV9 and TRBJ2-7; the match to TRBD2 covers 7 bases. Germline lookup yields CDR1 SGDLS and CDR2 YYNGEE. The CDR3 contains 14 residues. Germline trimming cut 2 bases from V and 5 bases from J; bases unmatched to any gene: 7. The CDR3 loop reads CASSVGGTNHEQYF. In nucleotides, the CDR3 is TGTGCCAGCAGCGTTGGAGGGACTAACCACGAGCAGTACTTC.

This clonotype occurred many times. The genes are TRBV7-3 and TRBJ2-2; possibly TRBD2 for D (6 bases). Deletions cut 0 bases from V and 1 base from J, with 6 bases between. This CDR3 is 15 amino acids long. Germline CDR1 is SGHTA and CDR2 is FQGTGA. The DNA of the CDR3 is TGTGCCAGCAGCTTAACGGGGGGGAACACCGGGGAGCTGTTTTTT. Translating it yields CASSLTGGNTGELFF. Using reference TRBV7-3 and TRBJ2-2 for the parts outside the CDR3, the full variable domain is GAGVSQTPSNKVTEKGKYVELRCDPISGHTALYWYRQSLGQGPEFLIYFQGTGAADDSGLPNDRFFAVRPEGSVSTLKIQRTERGDSAVYLCASSLTGGNTGELFFGEGSRLTVL.

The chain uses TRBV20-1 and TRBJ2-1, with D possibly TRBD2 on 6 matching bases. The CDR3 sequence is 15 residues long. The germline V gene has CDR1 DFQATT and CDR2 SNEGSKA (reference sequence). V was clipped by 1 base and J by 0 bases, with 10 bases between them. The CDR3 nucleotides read TGCAGTGCTAGAGGGGTGGGGGGCTCCTACAATGAGCAGTTCTTC. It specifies CSARGVGGSYNEQFF.

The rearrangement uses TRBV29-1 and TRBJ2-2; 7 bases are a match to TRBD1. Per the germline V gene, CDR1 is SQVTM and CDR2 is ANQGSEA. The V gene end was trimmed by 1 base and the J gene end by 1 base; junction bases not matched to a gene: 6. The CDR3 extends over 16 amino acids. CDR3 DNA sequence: TGCAGCGTTGAAGGCGACAGGGATGGGAACACCGGGGAGCTGTTTTTT. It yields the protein CSVEGDRDGNTGELFF.

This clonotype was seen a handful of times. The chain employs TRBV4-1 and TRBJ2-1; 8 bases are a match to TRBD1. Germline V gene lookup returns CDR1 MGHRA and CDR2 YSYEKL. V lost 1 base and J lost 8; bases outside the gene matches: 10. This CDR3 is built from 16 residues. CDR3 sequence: CASSQGPTGVVDEQFF. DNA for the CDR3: TGCGCCAGCAGCCAAGGACCGACAGGGGTGGTCGATGAGCAGTTCTTC.

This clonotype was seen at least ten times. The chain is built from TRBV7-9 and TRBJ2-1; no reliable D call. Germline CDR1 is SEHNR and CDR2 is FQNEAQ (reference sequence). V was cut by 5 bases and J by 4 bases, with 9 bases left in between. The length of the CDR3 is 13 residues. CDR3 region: CASSPASYNEQFF. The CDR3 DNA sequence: TGTGCCAGCAGCCCCGCGAGTTACAATGAGCAGTTCTTC.

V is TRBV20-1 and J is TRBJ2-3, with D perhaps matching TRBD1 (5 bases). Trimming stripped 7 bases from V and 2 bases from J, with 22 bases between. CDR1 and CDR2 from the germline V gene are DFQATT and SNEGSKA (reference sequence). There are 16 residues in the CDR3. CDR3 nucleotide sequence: TGCAGTGGGCGGTCCTTCGACAGAGAGCTCACAGATACGCAGTATTTT. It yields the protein CSGRSFDRELTDTQYF.

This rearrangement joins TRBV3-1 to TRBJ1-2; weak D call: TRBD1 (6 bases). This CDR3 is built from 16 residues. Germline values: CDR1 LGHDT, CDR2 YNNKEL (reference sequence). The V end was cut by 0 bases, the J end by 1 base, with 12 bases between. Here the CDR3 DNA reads TGTGCCAGCAGCCAAGATCTGAACAGGGATAACTATGGCTACACCTTC. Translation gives CASSQDLNRDNYGYTF.

CDR3 loop: CASSLQPLAGGGNEQFF. The DNA of the CDR3 is TGCGCCAGCAGCCTCCAGCCTCTAGCGGGGGGTGGAAATGAGCAGTTCTTC. The rearrangement joins TRBV4-3 to TRBJ2-1, with 11 bases that match TRBD2. The CDR3 covers 17 residues. Germline V gives CDR1 LGHNA, CDR2 YSLEER. V shed 4 bases and J 7 bases; nucleotides not matched to a gene: 12.

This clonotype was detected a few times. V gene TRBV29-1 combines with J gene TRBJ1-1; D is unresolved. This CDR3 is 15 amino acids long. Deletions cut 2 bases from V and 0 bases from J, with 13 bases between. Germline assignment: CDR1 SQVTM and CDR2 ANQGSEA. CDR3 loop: CSVERLEGMNTEAFF. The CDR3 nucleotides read TGCAGCGTTGAACGATTGGAGGGAATGAACACTGAAGCTTTCTTT.

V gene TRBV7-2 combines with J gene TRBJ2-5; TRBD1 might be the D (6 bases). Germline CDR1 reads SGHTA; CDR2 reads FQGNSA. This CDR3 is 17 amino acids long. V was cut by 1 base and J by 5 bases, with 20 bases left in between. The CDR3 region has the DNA TGTGCCAGCAGCTTAGTAGGCCAGCGAAGACAGGTGGAGACCCAGTACTTC. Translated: CASSLVGQRRQVETQYF.

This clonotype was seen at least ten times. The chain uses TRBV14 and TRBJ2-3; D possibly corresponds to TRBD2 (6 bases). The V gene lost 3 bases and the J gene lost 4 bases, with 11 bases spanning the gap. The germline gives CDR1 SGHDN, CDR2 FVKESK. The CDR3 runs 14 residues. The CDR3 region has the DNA TGTGCCAGCAGCCACGACCCGGGGGCAGATACGCAGTATTTT. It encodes CASSHDPGADTQYF.

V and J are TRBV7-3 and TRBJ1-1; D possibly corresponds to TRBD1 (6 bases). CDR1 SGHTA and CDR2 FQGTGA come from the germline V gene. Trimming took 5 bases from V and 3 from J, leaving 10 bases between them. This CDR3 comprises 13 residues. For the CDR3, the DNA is TGTGCCAGCAGCCCAGGGGTTGACACTGAAGCTTTCTTT. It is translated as CASSPGVDTEAFF.

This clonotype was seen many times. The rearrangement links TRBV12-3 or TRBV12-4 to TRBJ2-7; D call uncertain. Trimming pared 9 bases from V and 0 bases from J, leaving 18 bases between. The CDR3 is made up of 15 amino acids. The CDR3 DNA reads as TGTGCCAGTTCCGGAGTAGGGAAGAGCTCCTACGAGCAGTACTTC. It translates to CASSGVGKSSYEQYF.

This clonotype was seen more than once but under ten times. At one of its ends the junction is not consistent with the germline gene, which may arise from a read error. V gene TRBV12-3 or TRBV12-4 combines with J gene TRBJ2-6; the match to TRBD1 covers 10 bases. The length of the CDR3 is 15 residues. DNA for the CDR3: TGTGCCAGCAGTTCCCCCGGGACAGGGGACAACGTCCTGACTTTC. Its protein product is CASSSPGTGDNVLTF.

CDR3 bases: TGTGCCAGCAGCCACGGGGTCAGCTCCTACGAGCAGTACTTC. Amino acid sequence: CASSHGVSSYEQYF. This chain joins TRBV7-9 and TRBJ2-7; weak D call: TRBD2 (5 bases). Per the germline V gene, CDR1 is SEHNR and CDR2 is FQNEAQ (reference sequence). V was cut by 5 bases and J by 0 bases, with 11 bases left in between. There are 14 residues in the CDR3.